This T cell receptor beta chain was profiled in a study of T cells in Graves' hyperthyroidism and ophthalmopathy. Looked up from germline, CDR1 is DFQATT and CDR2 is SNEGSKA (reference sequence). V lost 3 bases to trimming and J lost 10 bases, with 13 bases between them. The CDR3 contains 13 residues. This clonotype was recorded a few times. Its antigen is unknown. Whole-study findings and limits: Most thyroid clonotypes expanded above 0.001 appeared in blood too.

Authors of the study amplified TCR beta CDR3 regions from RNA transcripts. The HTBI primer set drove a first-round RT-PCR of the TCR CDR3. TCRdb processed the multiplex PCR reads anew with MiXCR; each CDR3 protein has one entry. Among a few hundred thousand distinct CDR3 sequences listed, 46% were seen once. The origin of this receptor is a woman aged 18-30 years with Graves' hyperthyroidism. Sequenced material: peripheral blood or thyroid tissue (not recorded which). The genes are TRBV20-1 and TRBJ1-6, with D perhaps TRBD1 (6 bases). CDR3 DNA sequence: TGCAGTGCTAGTGTCAGGGGTTTCTCACCCCTCCACTTT. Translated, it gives CSASVRGFSPLHF.